This TCR beta chain was profiled in a study of breast tumors, draining lymph nodes, adjacent tissues. Using its own MiXCR run on the multiplex PCR reads, TCRdb lists one record per CDR3 protein. The sample shows approximately 300,000 distinct CDR3 sequences, under 35% of them seen only once. The germline gives CDR1 SQVTM, CDR2 ANQGSEA. CDR3 length: 14 amino acids. Trimming at V came to 6 bases and at J to 4 bases, leaving 12 bases not matched to a gene. Axillary draining lymph nodes of breast cancer patients supplied the node samples. Study outcomes and limitations: Compared with basal-like, luminal-like tumors shared significantly more repertoire with nontumor tissue.

About this clonotype: Its specificity is not known.

The clonotype originates from a female donor with breast cancer. Some clones in this sample may be carry-over from other donors' samples. This chain connects TRBV29-1 to TRBJ2-7; 7 bases align to TRBD1. Input material: axillary lymph node tissue. The CDR3 nucleotides are TGCAGCGTAGAGGCGAGGGGGCCCTTATACGAGCAGTACTTC. Protein product: CSVEARGPLYEQYF.